This T cell receptor beta chain was captured by sequencing in a study of regulatory T cells in long-lasting Graves disease. iRepertoire HTBI primers and Arm-PCR of CDR3 regions built TCR beta libraries. MiXCR was run by TCRdb on the multiplex PCR reads, yielding one entry per CDR3 protein. The table shows under 450,000 distinct CDR3 sequences, with around 20% occurring only once. From germline, CDR1 is LNHNV and CDR2 YYDKDF (reference sequence). This CDR3 has 13 residues. V was clipped by 8 bases and J by 4 bases, with 15 bases between them. With respect to this clonotype: Its antigen is unknown.

The time point is: persistent/refractory GD, antithyroid drugs over 5 years with positive TRAb. The authors made the TCR library using RNA they extracted from PBMCs. EDTA tubes collected 9 to 9.5 milliliters of peripheral blood. General observations from the study: Investigators studied peripheral blood only, not thyroid tissue. Since the sample size was small, accuracy may have been reduced.

The sequence came from a female donor with Graves disease. The chain combines TRBV15 with TRBJ2-7, with unresolved D. Here the sequenced sample was peripheral blood mononuclear cells (PBMCs), taken when the disease was refractory, from a patient treated with antithyroid drugs. Here the CDR3 reads CATGPDLIYEQYF. DNA of the CDR3: TGTGCCACCGGGCCAGATCTTATTTACGAGCAGTACTTC.